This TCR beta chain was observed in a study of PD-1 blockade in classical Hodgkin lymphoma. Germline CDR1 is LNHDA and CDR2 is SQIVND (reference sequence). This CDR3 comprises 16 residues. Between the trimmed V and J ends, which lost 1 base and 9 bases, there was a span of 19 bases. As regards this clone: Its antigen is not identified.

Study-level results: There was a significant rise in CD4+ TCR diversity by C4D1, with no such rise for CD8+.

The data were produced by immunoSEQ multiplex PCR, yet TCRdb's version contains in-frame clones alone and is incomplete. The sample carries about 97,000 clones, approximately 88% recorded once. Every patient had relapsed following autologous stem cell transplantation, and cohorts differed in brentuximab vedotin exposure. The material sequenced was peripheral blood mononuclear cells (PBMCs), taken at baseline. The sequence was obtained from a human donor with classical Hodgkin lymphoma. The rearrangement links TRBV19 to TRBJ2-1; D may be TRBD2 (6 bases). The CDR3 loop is CASSIVRFGGRGEQFF. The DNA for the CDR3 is TGTGCCAGTAGTATAGTGCGGTTTGGGGGGAGAGGTGAGCAGTTCTTC.